The clone carrying this T cell receptor (beta chain) was counted a few times. The source of the sample is a study of identical twins. TCRdb redid the calling of the 5' RACE reads with MiXCR, one entry per CDR3 protein. The top ten clones hold 1.5% to 2% of a sample with about 700,000 distinct CDR3 sequences, 5.5% to 7.5% of them seen once. Germline V gene data show CDR1 as PRHDT and CDR2 as FYEKMQ (reference sequence). V gave up 5 bases and J gave up 8 bases, with 13 bases separating them. The CDR3 extends over 13 amino acids. The receptor was derived from a man between 18 and 29 years old in good health. Sequencing input: naive T cells sorted from blood. This sequence joins TRBV13 and TRBJ2-1, with D possibly matching TRBD2 (5 bases). CDR3 in amino acids: CASSRGTSDEQFF. In DNA form, the CDR3 reads TGTGCCAGCAGCAGAGGAACTAGTGATGAGCAGTTCTTC.